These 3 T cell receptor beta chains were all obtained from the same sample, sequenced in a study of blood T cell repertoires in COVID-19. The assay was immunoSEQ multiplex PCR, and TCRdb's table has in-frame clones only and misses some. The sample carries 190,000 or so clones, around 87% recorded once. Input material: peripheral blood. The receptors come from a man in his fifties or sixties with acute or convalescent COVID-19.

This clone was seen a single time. The CDR3 bases are TGCAGCGTCGCGGACAGTGCGGGTTCACCCCTCCACTTT. Its translation: CSVADSAGSPLHF. J is TRBJ1-6 and V is TRBV29-1; D possibly corresponds to TRBD1 (6 bases). The V gene lost 6 bases and the J gene lost 9 bases, with 15 bases spanning the gap. Germline V gene sequence: CDR1 SQVTM, CDR2 ANQGSEA. The CDR3 spans 13 residues. The full variable domain, its missing parts supplied by reference TRBV29-1 and TRBJ1-6, is SAVISQKPSRDICQRGTSLTIQCQVDSQVTMMFWYRQQPGQSLTLIATANQGSEATYESGFVIDKFPISRPNLTFSTLTVSNMSPEDSSIYLCSVADSAGSPLHFGNGTRLTVT.

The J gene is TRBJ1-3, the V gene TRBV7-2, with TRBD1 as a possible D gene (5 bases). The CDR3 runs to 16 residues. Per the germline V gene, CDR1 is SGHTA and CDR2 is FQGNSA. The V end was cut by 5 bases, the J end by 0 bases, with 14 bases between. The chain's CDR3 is CASSTSRGFSGNTIYF. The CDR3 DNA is TGTGCCAGCAGCACAAGTAGGGGTTTCTCTGGAAACACCATATATTTT.

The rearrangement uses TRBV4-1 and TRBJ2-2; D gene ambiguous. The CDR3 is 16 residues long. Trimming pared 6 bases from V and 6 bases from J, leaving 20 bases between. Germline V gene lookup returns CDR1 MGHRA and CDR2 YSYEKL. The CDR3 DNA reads TGCGCCAGCAGAAGCTCGGCTGCTAGAACCCCCGGGGAGCTGTTTTTT. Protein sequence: CASRSSAARTPGELFF.